The 5 T cell receptor beta chains reported below all come from one sample, sequenced in a study of cytomegalovirus exposure and HLA in healthy donors. It was with 60 Vbeta and 13 Jbeta primers that the PCR ran. The method was immunoSEQ multiplex PCR; TCRdb's version includes in-frame clones alone and lacks a portion of them. The sample lists approximately 120,000 clones, 81% seen once, with 4% in the top ten. The material sequenced was PBMCs. Receptors originate from a man younger than 30 in good health and CMV-seropositive.

DNA for the CDR3: TGTGCCAGCTCACCCAGACAGGGAGCCTCTGAAAAACTGTTTTTT. This codes for CASSPRQGASEKLFF. The rearrangement joins TRBV18 to TRBJ1-4, with TRBD1 matching over 7 bases. The CDR3 consists of 15 residues. Germline V gene data show CDR1 as KGHSH and CDR2 as LQKENI. J lost 7 bases, V lost 3 bases, and 8 bases had no gene match.

This clone showed up just a few times. This chain joins TRBV18 and TRBJ2-7; 11 bases agree with TRBD1. The CDR3 contains 13 residues. Trimming took 8 bases from V and 6 from J; bases not matched to a gene: 6. From germline, CDR1 is KGHSH and CDR2 LQKENI. The CDR3 region has the DNA TGTGCCAGCGCCGGACAGGGGGCTCGCGAGCAGTACTTC. This sequence encodes CASAGQGAREQYF.

In its sample, this clone ranks as medium-sized. This sequence joins TRBV6-4 and TRBJ2-7, with TRBD2 matching 7 bases. The J segment lost 6 bases and the V segment lost 2 bases, leaving 7 bases of the junction unmatched. Germline assignment: CDR1 MRHNA and CDR2 SNTAGT. The CDR3 length is 14 residues. Here the CDR3 DNA reads TGTGCCAGCAGTGACGGCAGGGAGGGTTCCGAGCAGTACTTC. This gives the protein CASSDGREGSEQYF.

In its sample, this clone was seen once. V and J are TRBV27 and TRBJ1-1, with a tentative D call TRBD1 (5 bases). Germline values: CDR1 MNHEY, CDR2 SMNVEV (reference sequence). Trimming left V 7 bases short and J 6 bases short, with 15 bases between. The CDR3 has 13 residues. The CDR3 nucleotides are TGTGCCAGCAACGGGGGATGGGGCGCTGAAGCTTTCTTT. It encodes CASNGGWGAEAFF.

V is TRBV10-3 and J is TRBJ1-2; 7 positions agree with TRBD1. This CDR3 has 13 residues. Germline V gene sequence: CDR1 ENHRY, CDR2 SYGVKD. The V and J ends lost 10 bases and 5 bases, in that order; junction bases with no gene match: 10. CDR3 region: CATREPDRYGYTF. The CDR3 region has the DNA TGTGCCACCAGAGAACCGGACAGGTATGGCTACACCTTC.